The 29 T cell receptor beta chains presented below share a single source sample, sequenced in a study of PD-1 blockade in classical Hodgkin lymphoma. With no exception, relapse followed autologous stem cell transplantation in all patients, and brentuximab vedotin exposure varied. TCRdb's table, derived via immunoSEQ multiplex PCR, lists solely in-frame clones and lacks some. In the table there are 98,000 or so clones, about nine tenths of which are singletons. The specimen comprised peripheral blood mononuclear cells (PBMCs), sampled before the second cycle of nivolumab. These receptor sequences come from a human donor with classical Hodgkin lymphoma.

The gene calls are TRBV5-4 and TRBJ2-7, with 7 bases that match TRBD2. Unmatched junction bases numbered 4, after V lost 0 bases and J lost 4 bases. Germline assignment: CDR1 SGHNT and CDR2 YYREEE (reference sequence). The CDR3 contains 14 residues. The CDR3 bases are TGTGCCAGCAGCTTGGGTGCTAGCGGTTACGAGCAGTACTTC. Residues: CASSLGASGYEQYF.

The chain has TRBV19 and TRBJ1-4; 9 bases map to TRBD1. Germline V gene data show CDR1 as LNHDA and CDR2 as SQIVND (reference sequence). The CDR3 runs 14 residues. Trimming at V came to 10 bases and at J to 7 bases, leaving 10 bases not matched to a gene. CDR3 in DNA: TGTGCCAACCCCCGGGACAGGGAACCTGAAAAACTGTTTTTT. It yields the protein CANPRDREPEKLFF.

This rearrangement joins TRBV30 to TRBJ1-5; tentatively, D is TRBD1 (5 bases). The CDR3 spans 15 residues. V shed 0 bases and J shed 3 bases, with 12 bases lying between them. The V gene's germline CDR1 is GTSNPN and CDR2 SVGIG (reference sequence). This chain's CDR3 is CAWSVGQGNNQPQHF. The CDR3, as DNA: TGTGCCTGGAGTGTTGGGCAGGGTAACAATCAGCCCCAGCATTTT.

The CDR3 DNA reads as TGTGCCAGCAGCAAAGAAAGGGACGGCGCGGTTTGGCAGTTCTTC. It codes for CASSKERDGAVWQFF. The rearrangement uses TRBV21-1 and TRBJ2-1. TRBV21-1 is a pseudogene. The CDR3 totals 15 residues.

The chain carries TRBV4-2 and TRBJ2-1; TRBD2 matches at 8 bases. V was pared by 1 base and J by 7 bases, with 0 bases of the junction left unmatched. The CDR3 is made up of 13 amino acids. CDR1 is LGHNA and CDR2 is YNFKEQ in the germline V gene. This CDR3 is CASSQAGGNEQFF. DNA of the CDR3: TGTGCCAGCAGCCAAGCGGGGGGGAATGAGCAGTTCTTC.

This clone occurred a few times. This chain links TRBV10-3 with TRBJ2-1, with 14 bases lining up with TRBD2. This CDR3 comprises 15 residues. V lost 2 bases and J lost 10; bases outside the gene matches: 4. Per germline, CDR1 ENHRY and CDR2 SYGVKD. The CDR3 here is CAISEGTSGRDEQFF. In nucleotides, the CDR3 is TGTGCCATCAGTGAGGGGACTAGCGGGAGAGACGAGCAGTTCTTC.

The chain combines TRBV10-1 with TRBJ1-2; no reliable D call. Germline V gene sequence: CDR1 WNHNN, CDR2 SYGVQD (reference sequence). Trimming removed 8 bases from V and 2 bases from J, with 12 bases in between. The CDR3 totals 13 residues. The CDR3 DNA reads as TGCGCCAGCTCCAAAGAGGGCAACTATGGCTACACCTTC. This codes for CASSKEGNYGYTF.

The V and J genes are TRBV2 and TRBJ1-5; maybe TRBD1 (5 bases). CDR3 length: 13 residues. The V end was cut by 11 bases, the J end by 1 base, with 12 bases between. Germline CDR1 reads SNHLY; CDR2 reads FYNNEI. The CDR3 spells CAGGTDSNQPQHF. CDR3 DNA: TGTGCCGGCGGGACGGACAGCAATCAGCCCCAGCATTTT.

This chain joins TRBV10-2 and TRBJ1-2; D unclear. Trimming cost V 3 bases and J 9 bases, with 14 bases left between them. This CDR3 has 13 residues. Germline V gene data show CDR1 as WSHSY and CDR2 as SAAADI. The CDR3 nucleotides read TGCGCCAGCAGTGATGACGGCTCCCAGAGCTACACCTTC. Its protein is CASSDDGSQSYTF.

The chain combines TRBV18 with TRBJ1-5; 11 positions match TRBD1. This CDR3 is built from 18 residues. Per germline, CDR1 KGHSH and CDR2 LQKENI. V lost 1 base and J lost 5; bases outside the gene matches: 10. CDR3 loop: CASSPRLTGTGGDQPQHF. DNA of the CDR3: TGTGCCAGCTCACCACGACTTACAGGGACAGGGGGAGATCAGCCCCAGCATTTT.

This rearrangement joins TRBV21-1 to TRBJ2-1; the D call TRBD1 from the table was never checked on the DNA. TRBV21-1 is deemed a pseudogene. This CDR3 is 13 amino acids long. Here the CDR3 DNA reads TGTGCCAGCAGCACGGGACACTACAATGAGCAGTTCTTC. This translates into CASSTGHYNEQFF.

The chain carries TRBV28 and TRBJ1-1; a possible D gene is TRBD1 (5 bases). There are 15 residues in the CDR3. The V end was cut by 6 bases, the J end by 1 base, with 15 bases between. Germline CDR1 MDHEN, CDR2 SYDVKM. DNA of the CDR3: TGTGCCAGCAGGGACAACTGGGGCAGGAACACTGAAGCTTTCTTT. Protein product: CASRDNWGRNTEAFF.

This sequence joins TRBV6-5 and TRBJ1-2, with D perhaps matching TRBD1 (6 bases). CDR1 MNHEY and CDR2 SVGAGI come from the germline V gene. Trimming removed 6 bases from V and 4 bases from J, with 12 bases in between. The CDR3 is 13 residues long. CDR3 coding DNA: TGTGCCAGCAGGCAACAGGGCAGCTATGGCTACACCTTC. Its translation: CASRQQGSYGYTF.

This clone was seen a handful of times. This chain links TRBV4-3 with TRBJ1-2; D remains unclear. From germline, CDR1 is LGHNA and CDR2 YSLEER. V was trimmed by 0 bases and J by 4 bases, leaving 12 bases between them. CDR3 size: 15 residues. The CDR3 is CASSQEADGIYGYTF. The CDR3, as DNA: TGCGCCAGCAGCCAAGAGGCGGACGGCATCTATGGCTACACCTTC.

The chain carries TRBV13 and TRBJ1-2; D call uncertain. Germline assignment: CDR1 PRHDT and CDR2 FYEKMQ (reference sequence). The CDR3 covers 13 residues. Trimming removed 2 bases from V and 7 bases from J, with 11 bases in between. CDR3 nucleotides: TGTGCCAGCAGCTTACGGGAAGGGCTTGGCTACACCTTC. Protein: CASSLREGLGYTF.

This clone was recorded only once. CDR3 sequence: CASGLAWNLGNQPQHF. CDR3 coding DNA: TGTGCCAGTGGCTTGGCCTGGAACCTGGGCAATCAGCCCCAGCATTTT. The gene calls are TRBV7-5 and TRBJ1-5. TRBV7-5 is a pseudogene. The CDR3 is 16 residues long.

This chain links TRBV4-1 with TRBJ2-5; TRBD2 aligns across 10 bases. The ends lost 0 bases at V and 7 bases at J; junction bases unmatched: 8. The CDR3 sequence is 16 residues long. The germline V gene has CDR1 MGHRA and CDR2 YSYEKL. The CDR3 bases are TGCGCCAGCAGCCAAGATTCGGCTAGCGGGAGATCGACCCAGTACTTC. It encodes CASSQDSASGRSTQYF.

The chain's CDR3 is CSVNGQNPTTEAFF. The CDR3 region has the DNA TGCAGCGTTAATGGACAGAATCCAACCACTGAAGCTTTCTTT. The chain combines TRBV29-1 with TRBJ1-1; TRBD1 is a possible D gene (6 bases). The CDR3 covers 14 residues. Looked up from germline, CDR1 is SQVTM and CDR2 is ANQGSEA. Trimming took 5 bases from V and 4 from J, leaving 17 bases between them.

The V gene is TRBV19, the J gene TRBJ2-2; 9 nucleotides match TRBD1. Looked up from germline, CDR1 is LNHDA and CDR2 is SQIVND (reference sequence). This CDR3 has 14 amino acids. V shed 4 bases and J 5 bases; nucleotides not matched to a gene: 2. The CDR3: CASSTTGGTGELFF. The CDR3 coding sequence is TGTGCCAGTAGTACGACAGGGGGTACCGGGGAGCTGTTTTTT.

CDR3 bases: TGCGCCAGCAGCTTGGGGCTAGCGGAGGGGGAGACCCAGTACTTC. Amino acids: CASSLGLAEGETQYF. The chain joins TRBV5-1 to TRBJ2-5; 7 positions agree with TRBD2. CDR1 SGHRS and CDR2 YFSETQ come from the germline V gene. The CDR3 is made up of 15 amino acids. The V gene end was trimmed by 0 bases and the J gene end by 5 bases; junction bases not matched to a gene: 7.

This clone came up once. The chain combines TRBV30 with TRBJ1-4; weak D call: TRBD1 (6 bases). Germline values: CDR1 GTSNPN, CDR2 SVGIG (reference sequence). Trimming stripped 4 bases from V and 2 bases from J, with 11 bases between. The CDR3 runs 14 residues. DNA for the CDR3: TGTGCCTGGACACCGGGACACACTAATGAAAAACTGTTTTTT. Protein: CAWTPGHTNEKLFF.

The chain has TRBV4-3 and TRBJ2-1; TRBD2 agrees at 7 bases. After removal of 1 base from V and 7 bases from J, the junction contained 1 base not matched to a gene. The CDR3 is 13 amino acids. Germline lookup yields CDR1 LGHNA and CDR2 YSLEER. The CDR3 region has the DNA TGCGCCAGCAGCCAAGGAGCGGGAAATGAGCAGTTCTTC. Its translation is CASSQGAGNEQFF.

The gene calls are TRBV19 and TRBJ2-7; the D gene is possibly TRBD1 (8 bases). V lost 3 bases and J lost 4, with 19 bases in between. The CDR3 is 16 residues long. From germline, CDR1 is LNHDA and CDR2 SQIVND (reference sequence). In nucleotides, the CDR3 is TGTGCCAGTAGTATCGGAAGCGGGACAGGAAGATACGAGCAGTACTTC. Translating gives CASSIGSGTGRYEQYF.

The V gene is TRBV5-6, the J gene TRBJ1-5, with D hard to call. The CDR3 runs to 14 residues. Trimming left V 3 bases short and J 9 bases short, with 16 bases between. Germline V gene lookup returns CDR1 SGHDT and CDR2 YYEEEE. CDR3 sequence (DNA): TGTGCCAGCAGCTCCGAGAAGTGGACGGGGCCCCAGCATTTT. Its protein is CASSSEKWTGPQHF.

This chain joins TRBV9 and TRBJ1-4; D is ambiguous. V was clipped by 3 bases and J by 6 bases, with 12 bases between them. Germline lookup yields CDR1 SGDLS and CDR2 YYNGEE. This CDR3 contains 14 residues. The DNA of the CDR3 is TGTGCCAGCAGCGCAGGACGGACCCATGAAAAACTGTTTTTT. It yields the protein CASSAGRTHEKLFF. Together with reference TRBV9 and TRBJ1-4, the CDR3 gives the full variable domain: DSGVTQTPKHLITATGQRVTLRCSPRSGDLSVYWYQQSLDQGLQFLIQYYNGEERAKGNILERFSAQQFPDLHSELNLSSLELGDSALYFCASSAGRTHEKLFFGSGTQLSVL.

This clone came up a few times. The rearrangement uses TRBV7-9 and TRBJ2-7; D gene unclear. The germline gives CDR1 SEHNR, CDR2 FQNEAQ (reference sequence). Deletions cut 0 bases from V and 0 bases from J, with 15 bases between. The CDR3 has 17 residues. The CDR3 loop reads CASSLAQDPRVSYEQYF. CDR3 coding DNA: TGTGCCAGCAGCTTAGCCCAAGACCCTAGGGTCTCCTACGAGCAGTACTTC. Full variable domain (rest looked up from reference TRBV7-9 and TRBJ2-7): DTGVSQNPRHKITKRGQNVTFRCDPISEHNRLYWYRQTLGQGPEFLTYFQNEAQLEKSRLLSDRFSAERPKGSFSTLEIQRTEQGDSAMYLCASSLAQDPRVSYEQYFGPGTRLTVT.

V gene TRBV4-1 combines with J gene TRBJ1-1; D unresolved. CDR1 and CDR2 from the germline V gene are MGHRA and YSYEKL. Trimming took 1 base from V and 3 from J, leaving 9 bases between them. The CDR3 length is 14 residues. CDR3 sequence (DNA): TGCGCCAGCAGCCAAGTGAGGCTGGACACTGAAGCTTTCTTT. The encoded protein is CASSQVRLDTEAFF.

The chain uses TRBV4-1 and TRBJ1-4; 8 nucleotides align to TRBD1. Losses at the gene ends were 3 bases for V and 8 bases for J; bases not matched to a gene: 11. Germline V gene sequence: CDR1 MGHRA, CDR2 YSYEKL. CDR3 length equals 16 residues. The CDR3 sequence: CASSHVLQGVREKLFF. The CDR3, as DNA: TGCGCCAGCAGCCACGTATTACAGGGGGTTAGGGAAAAACTGTTTTTT.

V gene TRBV6-1 combines with J gene TRBJ2-2, with 8 bases identical to TRBD1. Losses at the gene ends were 2 bases for V and 6 bases for J; bases not matched to a gene: 5. The CDR3 is 15 residues long. Germline-derived CDR1 and CDR2 are MNHNS and SASEGT. CDR3 bases: TGTGCCAGCAGTGAACAGGGGGCGGTGGCCGGGGAGCTGTTTTTT. It is translated as CASSEQGAVAGELFF.